The next 27 T cell receptor beta chains were all read from a single sample in a study of OX40 agonist ivuxolimab in advanced cancers. Using immunoSEQ multiplex PCR, the repertoire was profiled, and TCRdb retains in-frame clones only, with some absent. The data contain 55,000 to 75,000 clones, roughly 87% of them singletons. This specimen consisted of CD4+ or CD8+ T cells sorted from blood, obtained in a trial of the OX40 agonist ivuxolimab. These receptors all stem from an adult with an advanced solid tumor such as melanoma, head and neck, liver or kidney cancer.

This clone was seen a few times. The chain carries TRBV11-2 and TRBJ2-7, with D tentatively TRBD1 or TRBD2 (5 bases each). V shed 5 bases and J shed 6 bases, with 14 bases lying between them. The CDR3 loop spans 13 amino acids. Germline V lookup: CDR1 SGHAT, CDR2 FQNNGV. CDR3 loop: CASSPGRGAEQYF. The CDR3 bases are TGTGCCAGCAGCCCAGGTAGAGGGGCCGAGCAGTACTTC.

V and J are TRBV6-1 and TRBJ2-3, with D perhaps matching TRBD1 or TRBD2 (5 bases each). V was cut by 5 bases and J by 3 bases, with 9 bases left in between. The CDR3 consists of 13 residues. Germline V CDR1 and CDR2: MNHNS, SASEGT. The CDR3 nucleotides read TGTGCCAGCAGTCGGGACCATACAGATACGCAGTATTTT. Translated, it gives CASSRDHTDTQYF.

The chain couples TRBV11-1 to TRBJ2-7; 7 bases agree with TRBD1. V lost 2 bases and J lost 2; bases outside the gene matches: 3. The CDR3 covers 14 residues. CDR1 and CDR2 (germline): SGHAT, FQDESV (reference sequence). The CDR3 DNA is TGTGCCAGCAGCTTATCACAGGGGCCCTACGAGCAGTACTTC. Its translation: CASSLSQGPYEQYF.

This chain joins TRBV7-2 and TRBJ1-1; the D is unclear. The CDR3 runs 13 residues. Deletions cut 7 bases from V and 1 base from J, with 10 bases between. Germline V gene data show CDR1 as SGHTA and CDR2 as FQGNSA. The DNA of the CDR3 is TGTGCCAGCAAACAGCCATGGAACACTGAAGCTTTCTTT. Amino acids: CASKQPWNTEAFF.

The chain is built from TRBV28 and TRBJ2-7; D possibly corresponds to TRBD1 (6 bases). The CDR3 totals 15 residues. The V gene lost 5 bases and the J gene lost 2 bases, with 16 bases spanning the gap. Germline assignment: CDR1 MDHEN and CDR2 SYDVKM. The CDR3 DNA reads TGTGCCAGCAGTGGGGCCCATGAGGGGGCCTACGAGCAGTACTTC. Amino acids: CASSGAHEGAYEQYF.

The gene calls are TRBV5-1 and TRBJ2-3, with TRBD1 matching 7 bases. CDR3 length: 15 amino acids. Germline assignment: CDR1 SGHRS and CDR2 YFSETQ. After removal of 4 bases from V and 2 bases from J, the junction contained 7 bases not matched to a gene. The CDR3 reads CASSPQGVHTDTQYF. As DNA, the CDR3 is TGCGCCAGCAGCCCCCAGGGGGTACACACAGATACGCAGTATTTT.

V and J are TRBV7-9 and TRBJ2-5, with 7 positions matching TRBD1. CDR1 and CDR2 (germline): SEHNR, FQNEAQ (reference sequence). V dropped 4 bases and J dropped 2; count of bases not matched to a gene: 7. The CDR3 has 15 residues. CDR3 region: CASSSYGTAQETQYF. In nucleotides, the CDR3 is TGTGCCAGCAGCTCCTACGGGACAGCTCAAGAGACCCAGTACTTC.

V is TRBV6-1 and J is TRBJ2-2; no reliable D call. Trimming left V 6 bases short and J 0 bases short, with 8 bases between. The CDR3 has 14 amino acids. The germline gives CDR1 MNHNS, CDR2 SASEGT. The CDR3 DNA reads TGTGCCAGCAGCCTCGGAGCGAACACCGGGGAGCTGTTTTTT. As protein: CASSLGANTGELFF.

In DNA, the CDR3 is TGTGCCAGCAGCCTGGGACGGATGATCACAGATACGCAGTATTTT. Its translation: CASSLGRMITDTQYF. The V call is TRBV7-9, the J call TRBJ2-3; D tentatively reads TRBD1 or TRBD2 (5 bases each). Germline loops: CDR1 SEHNR, CDR2 FQNEAQ (reference sequence). The CDR3 spans 15 residues. V was trimmed by 5 bases and J by 2 bases, leaving 14 bases between them.

The chain employs TRBV9 and TRBJ2-2; TRBD1 matches 8 bases. The CDR3 extends over 16 amino acids. V gave up 4 bases and J gave up 1 base; unmatched junction bases: 6. Looked up from germline, CDR1 is SGDLS and CDR2 is YYNGEE. DNA for the CDR3: TGTGCCAGCAGCCCCACCGACAGGGGGAACACCGGGGAGCTGTTTTTT. Translating it yields CASSPTDRGNTGELFF.

The chain combines TRBV5-1 with TRBJ2-3; 8 nucleotides agree with TRBD2. Germline V gene data show CDR1 as SGHRS and CDR2 as YFSETQ. V trimming: 4 bases; J trimming: 3 bases; junction bases outside the gene matches: 4. This CDR3 region has 14 residues. CDR3 nucleotides: TGCGCCAGCAGCCTCCAGCGGGAGACAGATACGCAGTATTTT. It translates to CASSLQRETDTQYF.

The chain couples TRBV28 to TRBJ2-7; 8 bases map to TRBD2. The CDR3 is 15 amino acids. With 4 bases clipped from V and 0 bases from J, the junction kept 5 bases outside the gene matches. Germline V lookup: CDR1 MDHEN, CDR2 SYDVKM. The CDR3 DNA is TGTGCCAGCAGTTCGAAGCGGGGGAGCTCCTACGAGCAGTACTTC. Translating it yields CASSSKRGSSYEQYF.

This sequence joins TRBV7-8 and TRBJ2-7; D is tentatively TRBD1 or TRBD2 (5 bases each). Germline CDR1 and CDR2: SGHVS and FQNEAQ. The CDR3 sequence is 14 residues long. V lost 2 bases and J 2 bases, leaving 10 bases between the germline ends. As DNA, the CDR3 is TGTGCCAGCAGCTTACGTAGGGGAGCCTACGAGCAGTACTTC. Translating gives CASSLRRGAYEQYF.

This sequence joins TRBV7-3 and TRBJ2-7, with 11 bases identical to TRBD2. This CDR3 contains 15 residues. The V and J ends lost 5 bases and 3 bases, in that order; junction bases with no gene match: 6. CDR1 is SGHTA and CDR2 is FQGTGA in the germline V gene. The CDR3 loop reads CASSPGLAAFYEQYF. The CDR3 region has the DNA TGTGCCAGCAGCCCGGGACTAGCGGCCTTCTACGAGCAGTACTTC.

The chain links TRBV5-6 to TRBJ2-5; no clear D gene. Germline CDR1 reads SGHDT; CDR2 reads YYEEEE. Deletions cut 1 base from V and 0 bases from J, with 7 bases between. CDR3 length: 14 residues. The CDR3 spells CASSLLLDQETQYF. The DNA for the CDR3 is TGTGCCAGCAGCTTGCTACTGGACCAAGAGACCCAGTACTTC.

This chain links TRBV5-4 with TRBJ2-5; 10 positions match TRBD2. The CDR3 consists of 14 residues. The germline gives CDR1 SGHNT, CDR2 YYREEE (reference sequence). V dropped 5 bases and J dropped 4; count of bases not matched to a gene: 5. The CDR3, as DNA: TGTGCCAGCAGTCTAGCGGGAGCAGGAGAGACCCAGTACTTC. Translating it yields CASSLAGAGETQYF.

V gene TRBV27 combines with J gene TRBJ1-6; 7 nucleotides line up with TRBD1. After removal of 4 bases from V and 6 bases from J, the junction contained 9 bases not matched to a gene. This CDR3 contains 16 residues. Germline CDR1 MNHEY, CDR2 SMNVEV (reference sequence). CDR3 amino acids: CASSSTGSGVNSPLHF. CDR3 coding DNA: TGTGCCAGCAGTTCGACAGGGTCGGGGGTTAATTCACCCCTCCACTTT.

This sequence joins TRBV18 and TRBJ2-3, with 8 positions matching TRBD2. V lost 0 bases and J lost 8; bases outside the gene matches: 13. Germline V gene sequence: CDR1 KGHSH, CDR2 LQKENI. This CDR3 has 17 amino acids. For the CDR3, the DNA is TGTGCCAGCTCACCACCGGCGGGCCTAGCGGGTCCGACTACGCAGTATTTT. Translating it yields CASSPPAGLAGPTTQYF.

Here the CDR3 reads CASSPTGRGETQYF. The CDR3 nucleotides read TGTGCCAGCTCACCAACCGGCCGTGGGGAGACCCAGTACTTC. This chain links TRBV18 with TRBJ2-5, with unresolved D. Trimming removed 2 bases from V and 5 bases from J, with 12 bases in between. This CDR3 spans 14 amino acids. Germline V CDR1 and CDR2: KGHSH, LQKENI.

The chain links TRBV30 to TRBJ2-1; unclear D gene. CDR1 and CDR2 from the germline V gene are GTSNPN and SVGIG (reference sequence). This CDR3 is 11 amino acids long. V lost 4 bases and J 6 bases, leaving 7 bases between the germline ends. CDR3 amino acids: CAWNSFNEQFF. The CDR3, as DNA: TGTGCCTGGAATTCATTCAATGAGCAGTTCTTC. Full variable domain (missing parts from reference TRBV30 and TRBJ2-1): SQTIHQWPATLVQPVGSPLSLECTVEGTSNPNLYWYRQAAGRGLQLLFYSVGIGQISSEVPQNLSASRPQDRQFILSSKKLLLSDSGFYLCAWNSFNEQFFGPGTRLTVL.

V is TRBV7-9 and J is TRBJ1-4; 8 bases map to TRBD1. The ends lost 7 bases at V and 7 bases at J; junction bases unmatched: 14. Germline-derived CDR1 and CDR2 are SEHNR and FQNEAQ (reference sequence). The CDR3 runs to 16 residues. CDR3 DNA sequence: TGTGCCAGCACCAACCGCGGACAGGGAGGAAGTGAAAAACTGTTTTTT. Translating it yields CASTNRGQGGSEKLFF.

This chain links TRBV30 with TRBJ1-1; D not certain. V shed 2 bases and J shed 6 bases, with 7 bases lying between them. Germline V gene data show CDR1 as GTSNPN and CDR2 as SVGIG (reference sequence). The CDR3 extends over 11 amino acids. The CDR3: CAWSIEAEAFF. As DNA, the CDR3 is TGTGCCTGGAGTATCGAGGCTGAAGCTTTCTTT. Looking up the rest from reference TRBV30 and TRBJ1-1 gives the full variable domain: SQTIHQWPATLVQPVGSPLSLECTVEGTSNPNLYWYRQAAGRGLQLLFYSVGIGQISSEVPQNLSASRPQDRQFILSSKKLLLSDSGFYLCAWSIEAEAFFGQGTRLTVV.

The V gene is TRBV6-5, the J gene TRBJ1-5; D ambiguous. There are 14 residues in the CDR3. V shed 5 bases and J shed 1 base, with 9 bases lying between them. Germline values: CDR1 MNHEY, CDR2 SVGAGI. CDR3 nucleotide sequence: TGTGCCAGCAGTCCGGGAAGGAGCAATCAGCCCCAGCATTTT. Translating it yields CASSPGRSNQPQHF.

The J gene is TRBJ1-2, the V gene TRBV29-1; TRBD1 agrees at 7 bases. The V gene's germline CDR1 is SQVTM and CDR2 ANQGSEA. V gave up 1 base and J gave up 5 bases; unmatched junction bases: 7. This CDR3 is 14 amino acids long. CDR3 sequence (DNA): TGCAGCGTTGAAGGCGACAGGGTCACTTATGGCTACACCTTC. Residues: CSVEGDRVTYGYTF.

V gene TRBV6-1 combines with J gene TRBJ1-2; possible D gene TRBD1, 5 bases. The germline V gene has CDR1 MNHNS and CDR2 SASEGT. Trimming shortened V by 11 bases and J by 2 bases, and 21 bases separated the two germline ends. The CDR3 covers 15 residues. The CDR3 sequence: CAAQAQGGRNYGYTF. As DNA, the CDR3 is TGTGCCGCACAAGCTCAGGGAGGTAGGAACTATGGCTACACCTTC.

The rearrangement links TRBV5-6 to TRBJ1-1; D gene uncertain. The germline CDR1 and CDR2 sequences are SGHDT and YYEEEE. This CDR3 spans 13 amino acids. V was pared by 4 bases and J by 0 bases, with 7 bases between. CDR3 region: CASSGRLNTEAFF. The CDR3 DNA reads as TGTGCCAGCAGCGGGAGGTTGAACACTGAAGCTTTCTTT.

This clone has just one count. This sequence joins TRBV10-3 and TRBJ1-4, with a possible D match to TRBD1 (5 bases). This CDR3 is 14 amino acids long. Germline CDR1 ENHRY, CDR2 SYGVKD. The V gene lost 10 bases and the J gene lost 2 bases, with 14 bases spanning the gap. CDR3 bases: TGTGCCAGCCCTCAGGGATTTACTAATGAAAAACTGTTTTTT. It is translated as CASPQGFTNEKLFF.